This passage covers 2 T cell receptor beta chains from one sample sequenced in a study of blood T cell repertoires in COVID-19. Data came from immunoSEQ multiplex PCR; TCRdb stores just in-frame clones and leaves some out. The sample holds around 140,000 clones, around 80% seen once. Sample: peripheral blood. These receptors were collected from a man between 60 and 75 years old with active or convalescent COVID-19.

J is TRBJ1-2 and V is TRBV5-1, with 7 bases aligning to TRBD1. V lost 4 bases to trimming and J lost 2 bases; unmatched junction nucleotides: 5. This CDR3 is 14 amino acids long. Germline-derived CDR1 and CDR2 are SGHRS and YFSETQ. In nucleotides, the CDR3 is TGCGCCAGCAGCGGAGGGACAGTCAACTATGGCTACACCTTC. This gives the protein CASSGGTVNYGYTF.

This chain links TRBV7-8 with TRBJ2-5; TRBD1 matches 10 bases. Germline values: CDR1 SGHVS, CDR2 FQNEAQ. CDR3 length equals 15 residues. Losses at the gene ends were 5 bases for V and 5 bases for J; bases not matched to a gene: 8. CDR3 coding DNA: TGTGCCAGCAGCCACCCGGGACAGGGGTCTGAGACCCAGTACTTC. It encodes CASSHPGQGSETQYF. Complete variable domain (other parts from reference TRBV7-8 and TRBJ2-5): GAGVSQSPRYKVAKRGQDVALRCDPISGHVSLFWYQQALGQGPEFLTYFQNEAQLDKSGLPSDRFFAERPEGSVSTLKIQRTQQEDSAVYLCASSHPGQGSETQYFGPGTRLLVL.